The present T cell receptor (beta chain) was sequenced within a study of blood T cell repertoires in COVID-19. Study-wide background: The samples span acute and convalescent COVID-19 from the United States, Italy and Spain. Sources were T cells, B-cell-depleted T cells, or PBMCs; the material itself was cDNA or gDNA.

Per the germline V gene, CDR1 is MNHEY and CDR2 is SVGEGT. V was clipped by 2 bases and J by 3 bases, with 19 bases between them. The CDR3 consists of 17 residues. Per the study methods: Using reference gene primer amplification, nucleated cell counts were estimated. Measured with immunoSEQ multiplex PCR; TCRdb has only the in-frame clones, and not every one. V and J calls plus clone size are reproduced from that table; the DNA served to infer D and trimming. The sample carries some 66,000 clones, more than 80% recorded once. The clonotype originates from a human donor with active COVID-19. The donor label of this sample is uncertain. The chain is built from TRBV6-2 or TRBV6-3 and TRBJ2-5; the D gene is possibly TRBD2 (6 bases). Sequencing was performed on peripheral blood. The CDR3 DNA sequence: TGTGCCAGCAGTTACCTCGTTGGAGCGGGCGGGGAAGAGACCCAGTACTTC. The encoded protein is CASSYLVGAGGEETQYF.